This entry lists 15 T cell receptor beta chains sequenced from one sample in a study of blood T cell repertoires in COVID-19. Measured with immunoSEQ multiplex PCR; TCRdb has only the in-frame clones, and not every one. The table lists fewer than 200,000 clones, around four fifths of them singletons. The sample consisted of peripheral blood. These receptors originate from a man in his forties who had recovered from COVID-19.

The chain links TRBV4-1 to TRBJ2-3; 7 nucleotides match TRBD2. Per the germline V gene, CDR1 is MGHRA and CDR2 is YSYEKL. The trim removed 1 base at V and 10 bases at J, leaving 5 bases unmatched. The CDR3 spans 13 residues. The DNA of the CDR3 is TGCGCCAGCAGCCAAGGCACCGGGAGGCCGCAGTATTTT. Protein sequence: CASSQGTGRPQYF.

This clone has only a few counts. The chain is built from TRBV11-2 and TRBJ2-5; D gene uncertain. Trimming removed 5 bases at V and 2 bases at J, with 12 bases between. This CDR3 is 14 amino acids long. The germline V gene has CDR1 SGHAT and CDR2 FQNNGV. CDR3 coding DNA: TGTGCCAGCAGCAAAACCGGGTCTCAAGAGACCCAGTACTTC. Translation gives CASSKTGSQETQYF.

CDR3 bases: TGTGCCAGCAGCTCAGCGGGAGACGGGGTAGGAGATACGCAGTATTTT. Translated: CASSSAGDGVGDTQYF. This rearrangement joins TRBV11-2 to TRBJ2-3, with TRBD2 matching over 8 bases. The CDR3 is 16 residues long. Germline values: CDR1 SGHAT, CDR2 FQNNGV. The junction had 11 bases not matched to a gene; V was cut back by 4 bases and J by 5 bases.

J is TRBJ2-7 and V is TRBV5-1, with 16 nucleotides matching TRBD2. Germline V gives CDR1 SGHRS, CDR2 YFSETQ. The V gene end was trimmed by 4 bases and the J gene end by 7 bases; junction bases not matched to a gene: 11. This CDR3 spans 17 amino acids. The CDR3 protein is CASSGGLAGGSTGEQYF. The CDR3, as DNA: TGCGCCAGCAGCGGGGGACTAGCGGGAGGGTCGACGGGTGAGCAGTACTTC.

This clone turned up a few times. The J gene is TRBJ2-7, the V gene TRBV12-3 or TRBV12-4; 10 nucleotides line up with TRBD2. CDR3 size: 13 residues. The CDR3 DNA reads as TGTGCTAGCGGGAGGATTATTGGAGACGAGCAGTACTTC. Its translation: CASGRIIGDEQYF.

The chain couples TRBV2 to TRBJ2-2; the D is unclear. There are 11 residues in the CDR3. CDR1 is SNHLY and CDR2 is FYNNEI in the germline V gene. Trimming removed 6 bases from V and 5 bases from J, with 4 bases in between. In nucleotides, the CDR3 is TGTGCCAGCAGAGCGACCGGGGAGCTGTTTTTT. Protein sequence: CASRATGELFF.

The chain has TRBV28 and TRBJ2-7, with 8 bases aligning to TRBD2. The CDR3 has 14 amino acids. Looked up from germline, CDR1 is MDHEN and CDR2 is SYDVKM. V shed 5 bases and J 5 bases; nucleotides not matched to a gene: 8. Here the CDR3 DNA reads TGTGCCAGCAGTCCCCGGACTAGCACAAACGAGCAGTACTTC. Protein sequence: CASSPRTSTNEQYF.

The V and J genes are TRBV5-1 and TRBJ2-1; D not certain. Trimming pared 2 bases from V and 7 bases from J, leaving 7 bases between. This CDR3 contains 12 residues. The V gene's germline CDR1 is SGHRS and CDR2 YFSETQ. CDR3 amino acids: CASSFDENEQFF. The CDR3 DNA is TGCGCCAGCAGCTTCGATGAGAATGAGCAGTTCTTC.

The rearrangement links TRBV27 to TRBJ2-7; TRBD2 matches 8 bases. The ends lost 6 bases at V and 1 base at J; junction bases unmatched: 5. Germline V lookup: CDR1 MNHEY, CDR2 SMNVEV (reference sequence). The CDR3 sequence is 14 residues long. DNA of the CDR3: TGTGCCAGCAGGCCGGGGGGGTTGTCCTACGAGCAGTACTTC. Its protein product is CASRPGGLSYEQYF.

CDR3 amino acids: CASTPAGSQNEQFF. The CDR3 DNA is TGTGCCAGCACCCCCGCGGGGAGCCAGAATGAGCAGTTCTTC. The V gene is TRBV7-9, the J gene TRBJ2-1; D perhaps matches TRBD2 (6 bases). Germline lookup yields CDR1 SEHNR and CDR2 FQNEAQ (reference sequence). This CDR3 comprises 14 residues. V lost 7 bases to trimming and J lost 7 bases, with 17 bases between them.

The V call is TRBV6-5, the J call TRBJ2-5; 8 positions match TRBD1. J lost 5 bases, V lost 10 bases, and 12 bases had no gene match. Germline V CDR1 and CDR2: MNHEY, SVGAGI. The CDR3 spans 14 residues. CDR3 bases: TGTGCCACCACCGGCTCCGGGACAGGCGAGACCCAGTACTTC. This gives the protein CATTGSGTGETQYF.

This clone turned up a few times. The CDR3 here is CASSQDQSGGYNEQFF. DNA of the CDR3: TGTGCCAGCAGCCAAGATCAATCAGGGGGCTACAATGAGCAGTTCTTC. The V and J genes are TRBV4-2 and TRBJ2-1, with 7 bases matching TRBD1. J gave up 3 bases and V 0 bases, and 5 bases lay outside the gene matches. The CDR3 length is 16 residues. Germline values: CDR1 LGHNA, CDR2 YNFKEQ.

The chain has TRBV19 and TRBJ2-5; the match to TRBD1 covers 7 bases. The CDR3 is 13 amino acids. Trimming took 6 bases from V and 4 from J; bases not matched to a gene: 5. Per the germline V gene, CDR1 is LNHDA and CDR2 is SQIVND (reference sequence). This CDR3 is CASSKRGPETQYF. In DNA form, the CDR3 reads TGTGCCAGTAGCAAGAGGGGGCCAGAGACCCAGTACTTC.

The chain uses TRBV7-2 and TRBJ2-1; 7 nucleotides match TRBD2. Unmatched junction bases numbered 4, after V lost 3 bases and J lost 5 bases. Germline-derived CDR1 and CDR2 are SGHTA and FQGNSA. CDR3 length: 14 residues. CDR3 amino acids: CASSFGGFNNEQFF. The CDR3 DNA is TGTGCCAGCAGCTTCGGGGGGTTTAACAATGAGCAGTTCTTC.

This chain joins TRBV5-1 and TRBJ2-2; 7 nucleotides agree with TRBD2. With V trimmed by 0 bases and J by 6 bases, 5 bases remained unmatched. The germline CDR1 and CDR2 sequences are SGHRS and YFSETQ. This CDR3 has 15 amino acids. This chain's CDR3 is CASSLVLAGPGELFF. In DNA form, the CDR3 reads TGCGCCAGCAGCTTGGTGTTAGCGGGCCCCGGGGAGCTGTTTTTT.